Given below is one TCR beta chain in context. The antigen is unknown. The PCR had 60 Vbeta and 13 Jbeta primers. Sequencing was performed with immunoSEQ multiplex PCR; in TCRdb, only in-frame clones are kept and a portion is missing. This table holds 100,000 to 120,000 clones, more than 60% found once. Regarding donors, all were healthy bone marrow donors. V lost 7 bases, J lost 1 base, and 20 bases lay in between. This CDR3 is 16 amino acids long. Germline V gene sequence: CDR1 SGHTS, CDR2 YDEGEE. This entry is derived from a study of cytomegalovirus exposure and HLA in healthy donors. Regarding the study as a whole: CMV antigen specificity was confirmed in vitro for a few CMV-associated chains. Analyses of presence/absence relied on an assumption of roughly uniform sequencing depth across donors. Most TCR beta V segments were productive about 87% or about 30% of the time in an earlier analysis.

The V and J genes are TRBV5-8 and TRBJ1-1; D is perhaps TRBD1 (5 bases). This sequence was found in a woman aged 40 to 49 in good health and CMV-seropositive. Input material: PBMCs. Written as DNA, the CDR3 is TGTGCCAGCGTTTCTCTCGACAGATTACGGAACACTGAAGCTTTCTTT. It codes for CASVSLDRLRNTEAFF.